Each of the 10 T cell receptor beta chains below was sequenced from the same sample in a study of blood T cells in healthy people across ages. Sample-barcoded 5' priming and a J-beta primer mix drove a second PCR of about 6 to 11 cycles. TCRdb reanalysed the 5' RACE reads using MiXCR and keeps one entry per CDR3 protein. The sample lists roughly 2 million distinct CDR3 sequences, about 49% seen once, with over 2% in the top ten. What was sequenced was blood. The receptors stem from a woman in her forties in good health.

This clonotype was seen only a few times. The CDR3 nucleotides read TGTGCCAGCAGCTCCCTCCTGGACAGCCCAGCAACTAATGAAAAACTGTTTTTT. Translation gives CASSSLLDSPATNEKLFF. The chain carries TRBV7-9 and TRBJ1-4; tentative D call: TRBD1 (6 bases). The CDR3 length is 18 residues. Germline V CDR1 and CDR2: SEHNR, FQNEAQ (reference sequence). Trimming removed 4 bases at V and 0 bases at J, with 18 bases between.

This clonotype was picked up a small number of times. The chain combines TRBV29-1 with TRBJ2-3; no firm D call. The CDR3 consists of 12 residues. V gave up 4 bases and J gave up 4 bases, with 9 bases separating them. The germline CDR1 and CDR2 sequences are SQVTM and ANQGSEA. The CDR3 spells CSVVAKADTQYF. In DNA, the CDR3 is TGCAGCGTTGTGGCCAAGGCAGATACGCAGTATTTT.

This CDR3 is CASSYSRSLLSHEQYF. Here the CDR3 DNA reads TGTGCCAGCAGTTACTCGAGATCCCTTCTTTCCCACGAGCAGTACTTC. This sequence joins TRBV6-5 and TRBJ2-7; D unclear. V gave up 0 bases and J gave up 5 bases, with 17 bases separating them. Germline V gene sequence: CDR1 MNHEY, CDR2 SVGAGI. CDR3 length: 16 residues.

This clonotype was seen only a few times. This chain joins TRBV21-1 and TRBJ2-6; TRBD1 reflects the table's D call only, with no check against the DNA. TRBV21-1 is reported as a pseudogene. The length of the CDR3 is 17 residues. CDR3 residues: CASSCPGHRSGANVLTF. CDR3 coding DNA: TGTGCCAGCAGCTGTCCGGGACACCGCTCTGGGGCCAACGTCCTGACTTTC.

The chain employs TRBV2 and TRBJ1-1; D gene unclear. Germline values: CDR1 SNHLY, CDR2 FYNNEI. The CDR3 has 12 residues. Trimming shortened V by 8 bases and J by 3 bases, and 10 bases separated the two germline ends. The CDR3 region has the DNA TGTGCCAGCCCGCCGGGGTACACTGAAGCTTTCTTT. It is translated as CASPPGYTEAFF.

V is TRBV12-3 or TRBV12-4 and J is TRBJ2-7; TRBD1 agrees at 9 bases. The CDR3 consists of 13 residues. J lost 6 bases, V lost 7 bases, and 7 bases had no gene match. The CDR3 reads CASTIGQGIEQYF. The CDR3 DNA is TGTGCCAGCACCATAGGACAGGGGATCGAGCAGTACTTC.

This clonotype has just one count. A single base separates this from a much larger clone, so it may be a read error. V is TRBV12-3 or TRBV12-4 and J is TRBJ2-5, with a weak D call TRBD2 (6 bases). V lost 8 bases, J lost 11 bases, and 15 bases lay in between. The CDR3 contains 11 residues. The CDR3 coding sequence is TGTGCCAGCTGGCGGGGTCAGGAGCAGTACTTC. It translates to CASWRGQEQYF.

In the case of this clonotype: One end of the junction is discordant with germline, which a read error may explain. This CDR3 reads CANSLEDSYEQYF. CDR3 in DNA: TGTGCCAACAGCTTAGAAGACTCCTACGAGCAGTACTTC. This chain connects TRBV13 to TRBJ2-7; no firm D call. Germline V gene lookup returns CDR1 PRHDT and CDR2 FYEKMQ (reference sequence). This CDR3 spans 13 amino acids.

The chain employs TRBV6-2 or TRBV6-3 and TRBJ1-2; D unclear. CDR1 is MNHEY, CDR2 SVGEGT, per germline. Trimming took off 6 bases at V and 7 bases at J, with 21 bases between the two ends. This CDR3 region has 15 residues. The CDR3 DNA sequence: TGTGCCAGCAGCCGCTTTGTTGAGAAATCTACTGGCTACACCTTC. It is translated as CASSRFVEKSTGYTF.

Written as DNA, the CDR3 is TGTGCCAGCAGTGGAGGGACAGGCGCTGGGGGGGTGGCAGATACGCAGTATTTT. It translates to CASSGGTGAGGVADTQYF. The genes are TRBV6-1 and TRBJ2-3; possibly TRBD1 for D (8 bases). The CDR3 consists of 18 residues. Trimming took off 4 bases at V and 4 bases at J, with 24 bases between the two ends. The germline V gene encodes CDR1 MNHNS and CDR2 SASEGT.